The present T cell receptor (beta chain) was sequenced within a study of T cells in Graves' hyperthyroidism and ophthalmopathy. General study findings and limits: Separation of ophthalmopathy from stable hyperthyroidism was achieved by a 13 V-J model.

What was amplified from RNA transcripts were TCR beta CDR3 regions. HTBI primers drove first-round RT-PCR of the TCR CDR3. MiXCR, run by TCRdb on the multiplex PCR reads, gives a single entry per CDR3 protein. This sample yields around 600,000 distinct CDR3 sequences, of which 14% are seen a single time; roughly 7.1% belongs to the top ten. Notes on this clonotype: Its target is not known. At one end, the junction sequence differs from germline, possibly due to a read error.

Germline lookup yields CDR1 SSHAT and CDR2 FNYEAQ (reference sequence). The CDR3 is made up of 13 amino acids. The chain has TRBV7-7 and TRBJ2-1, with D perhaps matching TRBD1 (6 bases). Sequencing was carried out using blood. The receptor comes from a woman aged 18-29 years with Graves' ophthalmopathy. The CDR3 spells CASSPSTDREQFF. DNA of the CDR3: TGTGCTAGCAGCCCCTCCACCGACAGGGAGCAGTTCTTC.